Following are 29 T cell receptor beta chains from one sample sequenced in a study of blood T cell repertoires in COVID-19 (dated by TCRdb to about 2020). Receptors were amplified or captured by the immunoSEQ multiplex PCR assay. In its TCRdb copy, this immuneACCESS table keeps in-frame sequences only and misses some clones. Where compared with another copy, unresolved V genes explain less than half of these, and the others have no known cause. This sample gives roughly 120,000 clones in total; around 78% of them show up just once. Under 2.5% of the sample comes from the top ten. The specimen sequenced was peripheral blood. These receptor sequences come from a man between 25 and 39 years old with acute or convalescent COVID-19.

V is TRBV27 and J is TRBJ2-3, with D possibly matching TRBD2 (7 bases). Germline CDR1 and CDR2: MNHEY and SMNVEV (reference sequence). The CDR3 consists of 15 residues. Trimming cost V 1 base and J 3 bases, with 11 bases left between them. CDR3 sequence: CASSLYGGATDTQYF. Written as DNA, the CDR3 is TGTGCCAGCAGTTTATATGGGGGGGCAACAGATACGCAGTATTTT.

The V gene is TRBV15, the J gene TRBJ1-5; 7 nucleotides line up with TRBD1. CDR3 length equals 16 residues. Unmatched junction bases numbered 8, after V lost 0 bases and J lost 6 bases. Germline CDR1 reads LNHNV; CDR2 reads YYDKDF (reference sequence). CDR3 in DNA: TGTGCCACCAGCAGAGAAGGAGACAGGGCTTTTCAGCCCCAGCATTTT. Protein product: CATSREGDRAFQPQHF.

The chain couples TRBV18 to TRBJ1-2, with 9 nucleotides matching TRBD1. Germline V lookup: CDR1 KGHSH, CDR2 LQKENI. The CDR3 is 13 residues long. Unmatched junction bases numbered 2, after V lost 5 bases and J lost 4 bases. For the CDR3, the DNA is TGTGCCAGCTCATCGACAGGGGGCTATGGCTACACCTTC. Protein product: CASSSTGGYGYTF.

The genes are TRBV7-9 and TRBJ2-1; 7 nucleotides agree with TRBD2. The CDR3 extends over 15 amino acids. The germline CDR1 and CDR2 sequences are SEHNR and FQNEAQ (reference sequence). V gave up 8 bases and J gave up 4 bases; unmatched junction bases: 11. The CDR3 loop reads CASSGGGKVYNEQFF. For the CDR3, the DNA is TGTGCCAGCTCCGGGGGAGGGAAGGTATACAATGAGCAGTTCTTC.

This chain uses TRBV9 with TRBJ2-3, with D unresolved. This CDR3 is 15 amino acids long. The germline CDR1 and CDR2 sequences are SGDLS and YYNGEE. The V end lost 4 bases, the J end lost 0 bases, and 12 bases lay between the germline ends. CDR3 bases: TGTGCCAGCAGCCCCGAGCAGGCTAGCACAGATACGCAGTATTTT. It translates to CASSPEQASTDTQYF.

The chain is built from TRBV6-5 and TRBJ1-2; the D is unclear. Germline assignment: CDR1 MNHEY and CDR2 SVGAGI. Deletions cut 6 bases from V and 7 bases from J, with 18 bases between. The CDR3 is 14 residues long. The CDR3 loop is CASRTQTKDSGYTF. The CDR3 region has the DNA TGTGCCAGCAGAACTCAGACAAAGGACTCTGGCTACACCTTC.

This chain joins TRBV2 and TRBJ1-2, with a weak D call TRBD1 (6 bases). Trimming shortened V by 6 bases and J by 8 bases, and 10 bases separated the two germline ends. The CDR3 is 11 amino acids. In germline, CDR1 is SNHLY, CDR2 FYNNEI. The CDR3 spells CASRGDKGYTF. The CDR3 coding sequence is TGTGCCAGCAGGGGGGACAAAGGCTACACCTTC.

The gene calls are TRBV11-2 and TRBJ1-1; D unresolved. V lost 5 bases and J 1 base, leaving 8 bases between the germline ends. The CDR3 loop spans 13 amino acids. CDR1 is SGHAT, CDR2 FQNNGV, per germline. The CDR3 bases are TGTGCCAGCAGCCAAATGCGGAACACTGAAGCTTTCTTT. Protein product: CASSQMRNTEAFF.

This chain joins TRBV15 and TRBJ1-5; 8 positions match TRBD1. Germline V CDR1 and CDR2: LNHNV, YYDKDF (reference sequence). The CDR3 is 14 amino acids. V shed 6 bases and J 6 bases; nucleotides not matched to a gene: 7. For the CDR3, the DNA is TGTGCCACCAGTTACGCAGGGGGCATTCAGCCCCAGCATTTT. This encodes CATSYAGGIQPQHF. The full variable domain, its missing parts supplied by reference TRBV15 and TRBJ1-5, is DAMVIQNPRYQVTQFGKPVTLSCSQTLNHNVMYWYQQKSSQAPKLLFHYYDKDFNNEADTPDNFQSRRPNTSFCFLDIRSPGLGDTAMYLCATSYAGGIQPQHFGDGTRLSIL.

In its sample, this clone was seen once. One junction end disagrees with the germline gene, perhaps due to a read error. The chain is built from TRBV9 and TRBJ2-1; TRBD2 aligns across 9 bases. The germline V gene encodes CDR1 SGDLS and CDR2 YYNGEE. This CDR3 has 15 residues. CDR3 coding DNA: TGTGCCAGCAGCGCCCACTACGGGCGGGAGGGCCCGGGGATCTTC. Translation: CASSAHYGREGPGIF.

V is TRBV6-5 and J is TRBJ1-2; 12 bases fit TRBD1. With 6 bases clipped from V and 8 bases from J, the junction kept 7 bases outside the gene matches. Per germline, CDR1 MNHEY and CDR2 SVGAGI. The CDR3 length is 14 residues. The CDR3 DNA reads TGTGCCAGCAGAAGGGGACAGGGGGCGGGGGGCTACACCTTC. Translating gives CASRRGQGAGGYTF.

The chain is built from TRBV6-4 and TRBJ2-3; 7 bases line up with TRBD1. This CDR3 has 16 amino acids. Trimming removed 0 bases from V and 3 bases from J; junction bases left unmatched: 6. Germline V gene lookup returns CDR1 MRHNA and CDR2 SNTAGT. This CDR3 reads CASSDSKGAGTDTQYF. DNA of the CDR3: TGTGCCAGCAGTGACTCGAAGGGGGCAGGGACAGATACGCAGTATTTT.

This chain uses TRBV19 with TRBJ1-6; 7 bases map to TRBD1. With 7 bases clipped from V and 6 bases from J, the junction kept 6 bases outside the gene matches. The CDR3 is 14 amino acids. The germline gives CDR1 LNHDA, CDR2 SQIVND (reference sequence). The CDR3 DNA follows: TGTGCCAGTATATTAGGACAGGCTAATTCACCCCTCCACTTT. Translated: CASILGQANSPLHF.

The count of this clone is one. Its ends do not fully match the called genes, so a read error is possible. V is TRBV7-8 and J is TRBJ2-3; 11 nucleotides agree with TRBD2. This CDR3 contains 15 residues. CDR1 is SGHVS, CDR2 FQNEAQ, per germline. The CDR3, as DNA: TGTGCCAGCACCTTAGCGGGAGGGGGTGCAGATACGCAGTATTTT. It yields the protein CASTLAGGGADTQYF.

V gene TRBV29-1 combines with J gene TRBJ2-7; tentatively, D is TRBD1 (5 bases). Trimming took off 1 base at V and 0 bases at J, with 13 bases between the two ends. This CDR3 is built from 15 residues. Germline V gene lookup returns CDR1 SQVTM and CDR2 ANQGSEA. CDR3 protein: CSVEVGAVSSYEQYF. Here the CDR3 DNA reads TGCAGCGTTGAAGTAGGGGCGGTCAGCTCCTACGAGCAGTACTTC.

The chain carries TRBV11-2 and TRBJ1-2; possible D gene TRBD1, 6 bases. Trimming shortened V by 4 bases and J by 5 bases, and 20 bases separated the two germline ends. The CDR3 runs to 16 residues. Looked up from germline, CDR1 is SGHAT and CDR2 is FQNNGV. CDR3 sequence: CASSWGGGQMGYGYTF. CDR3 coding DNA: TGTGCCAGCAGCTGGGGGGGAGGACAGATGGGGTATGGCTACACCTTC.

The CDR3 DNA is TGTGCCTGGAGTCCAATGGGGGGGGGCCATGGCTACACCTTC. Protein product: CAWSPMGGGHGYTF. The chain employs TRBV30 and TRBJ1-2; D is perhaps TRBD1 (6 bases). The CDR3 runs to 14 residues. Trimming shortened V by 2 bases and J by 6 bases, and 16 bases separated the two germline ends. Germline CDR1 reads GTSNPN; CDR2 reads SVGIG (reference sequence).

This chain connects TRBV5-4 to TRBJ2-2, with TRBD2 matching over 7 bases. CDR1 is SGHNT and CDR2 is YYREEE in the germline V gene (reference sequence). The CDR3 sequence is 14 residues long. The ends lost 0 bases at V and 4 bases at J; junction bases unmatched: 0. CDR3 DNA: TGTGCCAGCAGCTTGGGGGAGGGCACCGGGGAGCTGTTTTTT. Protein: CASSLGEGTGELFF.

CDR3 residues: CSVEAPDSYEQYF. As DNA, the CDR3 is TGCAGCGTTGAAGCGCCAGATTCCTACGAGCAGTACTTC. The chain joins TRBV29-1 to TRBJ2-7; D remains ambiguous. CDR1 SQVTM and CDR2 ANQGSEA come from the germline V gene. Trimming cost V 1 base and J 1 base, with 8 bases left between them. The CDR3 is 13 amino acids.

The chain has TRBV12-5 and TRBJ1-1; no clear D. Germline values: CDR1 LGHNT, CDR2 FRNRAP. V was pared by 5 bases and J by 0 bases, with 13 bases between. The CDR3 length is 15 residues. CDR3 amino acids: CASGMQRSMNTEAFF. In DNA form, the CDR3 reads TGTGCTAGTGGTATGCAACGGAGCATGAACACTGAAGCTTTCTTT.

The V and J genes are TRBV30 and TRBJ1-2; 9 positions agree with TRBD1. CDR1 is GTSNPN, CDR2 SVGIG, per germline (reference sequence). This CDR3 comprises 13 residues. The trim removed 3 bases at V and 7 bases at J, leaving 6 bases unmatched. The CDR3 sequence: CAWRGTGLGGYTF. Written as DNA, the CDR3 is TGTGCCTGGAGGGGGACAGGGTTAGGTGGCTACACCTTC.

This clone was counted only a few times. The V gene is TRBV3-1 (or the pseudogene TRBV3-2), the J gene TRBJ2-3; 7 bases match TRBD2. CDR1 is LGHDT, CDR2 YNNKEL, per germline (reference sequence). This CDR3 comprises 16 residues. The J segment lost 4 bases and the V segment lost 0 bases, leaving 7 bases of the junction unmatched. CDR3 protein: CASSQDQSGEADTQYF. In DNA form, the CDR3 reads TGTGCCAGCAGCCAAGATCAGAGCGGGGAGGCAGATACGCAGTATTTT.

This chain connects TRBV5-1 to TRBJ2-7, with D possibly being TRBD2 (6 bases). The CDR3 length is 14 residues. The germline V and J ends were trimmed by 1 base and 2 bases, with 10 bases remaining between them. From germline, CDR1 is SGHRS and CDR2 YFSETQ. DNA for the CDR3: TGCGCCAGCAGCTTGCGAGGGGAGGCCTACGAGCAGTACTTC. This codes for CASSLRGEAYEQYF.

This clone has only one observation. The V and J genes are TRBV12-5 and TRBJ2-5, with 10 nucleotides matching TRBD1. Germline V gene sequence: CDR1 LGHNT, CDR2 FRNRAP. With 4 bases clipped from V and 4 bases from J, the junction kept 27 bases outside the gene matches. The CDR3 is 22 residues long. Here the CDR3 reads CASGSLSRGGIDRGRRGETQYF. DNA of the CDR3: TGTGCTAGTGGTTCCCTTTCTCGAGGTGGGATAGACAGGGGGCGCCGGGGAGAGACCCAGTACTTC. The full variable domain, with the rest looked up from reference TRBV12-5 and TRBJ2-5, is DARVTQTPRHKVTEMGQEVTMRCQPILGHNTVFWYRQTMMQGLELLAYFRNRAPLDDSGMPKDRFSAEMPDATLATLKIQPSEPRDSAVYFCASGSLSRGGIDRGRRGETQYFGPGTRLLVL.

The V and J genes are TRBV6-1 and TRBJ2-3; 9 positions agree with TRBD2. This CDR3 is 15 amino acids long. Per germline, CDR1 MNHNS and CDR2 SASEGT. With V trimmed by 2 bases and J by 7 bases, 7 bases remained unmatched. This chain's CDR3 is CASSESAGGPHTQYF. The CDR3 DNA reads TGTGCCAGCAGTGAATCGGCGGGGGGGCCGCATACGCAGTATTTT.

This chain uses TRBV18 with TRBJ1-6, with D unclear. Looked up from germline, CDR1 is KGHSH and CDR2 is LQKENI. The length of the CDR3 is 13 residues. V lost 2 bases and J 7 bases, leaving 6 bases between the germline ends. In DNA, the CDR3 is TGTGCCAGCTCACCAAGCACCAATTCACCCCTCCACTTT. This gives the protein CASSPSTNSPLHF.

CDR3 in DNA: TGTGCCAGCAGTGAAGACTATGAGGAGACCCAGTACTTC. It codes for CASSEDYEETQYF. The chain uses TRBV6-1 and TRBJ2-5; no definite D call. V was clipped by 1 base and J by 5 bases, with 8 bases between them. CDR3 length: 13 amino acids. Germline V gives CDR1 MNHNS, CDR2 SASEGT.

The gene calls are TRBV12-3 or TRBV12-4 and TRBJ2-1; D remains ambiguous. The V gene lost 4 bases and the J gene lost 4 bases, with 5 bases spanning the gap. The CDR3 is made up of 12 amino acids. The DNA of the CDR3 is TGTGCCAGCAGTTCCAGATACAATGAGCAGTTCTTC. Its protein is CASSSRYNEQFF.

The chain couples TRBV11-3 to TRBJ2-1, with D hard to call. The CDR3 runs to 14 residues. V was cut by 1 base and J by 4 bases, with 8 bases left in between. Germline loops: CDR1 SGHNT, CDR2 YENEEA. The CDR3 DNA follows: TGTGCCAGCAGCTTAGGTCTGCTATACAATGAGCAGTTCTTC. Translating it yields CASSLGLLYNEQFF.